The 12 T cell receptor beta chains below come from one sample, sequenced in a study of blood T cell repertoires in COVID-19. TCRdb's copy holds only in-frame clones and misses some; the assay was immunoSEQ multiplex PCR. In the table there are roughly 190,000 clones, roughly four fifths of which are singletons. Sequencing was done on a sample of peripheral blood. The origin of the receptors is a woman aged 40-49 years with acute or convalescent COVID-19.

The CDR3 reads CASRVDRGTEAFF. As DNA, the CDR3 is TGTGCCAGCAGAGTGGACAGGGGGACTGAAGCTTTCTTT. The V gene is TRBV7-2, the J gene TRBJ1-1, with 10 bases matching TRBD1. CDR3 length: 13 amino acids. CDR1 is SGHTA and CDR2 is FQGNSA in the germline V gene. Trimming removed 6 bases from V and 5 bases from J; junction bases left unmatched: 3.

This clone was picked up a small number of times. This chain joins TRBV11-2 and TRBJ2-7, with TRBD2 identical over 11 bases. The CDR3 is 18 residues long. V was pared by 4 bases and J by 2 bases, with 13 bases of the junction left unmatched. In germline, CDR1 is SGHAT, CDR2 FQNNGV. CDR3 sequence: CASSSVRGSGRAAYEQYF. CDR3 nucleotides: TGTGCCAGCAGCTCAGTCAGGGGTAGCGGGAGGGCCGCCTACGAGCAGTACTTC.

This clone was seen only a few times. The CDR3 DNA reads TGTGCCAGCAGGGTGGAGACCTACAATGAGCAGTTCTTC. Translation: CASRVETYNEQFF. This sequence joins TRBV2 and TRBJ2-1; D gene ambiguous. Germline CDR1 and CDR2: SNHLY and FYNNEI. The CDR3 runs to 13 residues. V was clipped by 6 bases and J by 2 bases, with 8 bases between them.

DNA of the CDR3: TGTGCCAGCAGTTTATCCGGACAGGGAAGTAGTGAAAAACTGTTTTTT. Residues: CASSLSGQGSSEKLFF. The chain combines TRBV28 with TRBJ1-4; 8 bases align to TRBD1. The germline CDR1 and CDR2 sequences are MDHEN and SYDVKM. The CDR3 length is 16 residues. Losses at the gene ends were 1 base for V and 7 bases for J; bases not matched to a gene: 8.

The chain links TRBV24-1 to TRBJ2-5; D ambiguous. Germline V gene lookup returns CDR1 KGHDR and CDR2 SFDVKD. Trimming left V 0 bases short and J 5 bases short, with 9 bases between. CDR3 size: 14 residues. CDR3 in amino acids: CATSDLLAGETQYF. DNA of the CDR3: TGTGCCACCAGTGATTTGCTGGCAGGCGAGACCCAGTACTTC.

This clone was seen once. The CDR3 protein is CASSRGQLNTEAFF. CDR3 coding DNA: TGTGCCAGCAGTCGGGGACAGCTGAACACTGAAGCTTTCTTT. This chain links TRBV27 with TRBJ1-1, with 7 bases aligning to TRBD1. The CDR3 runs 14 residues. Germline V gene sequence: CDR1 MNHEY, CDR2 SMNVEV (reference sequence). After removal of 5 bases from V and 0 bases from J, the junction contained 3 bases not matched to a gene.

V gene TRBV11-1 combines with J gene TRBJ2-1; 7 bases map to TRBD2. The V and J ends lost 5 bases and 8 bases, in that order; junction bases with no gene match: 12. CDR1 is SGHAT and CDR2 is FQDESV in the germline V gene (reference sequence). This CDR3 has 15 residues. The CDR3 is CASSPLAGGYDEQFF. The DNA for the CDR3 is TGTGCCAGCAGCCCACTTGCCGGGGGGTACGATGAGCAGTTCTTC.

This rearrangement joins TRBV24-1 to TRBJ2-1; 7 nucleotides agree with TRBD1. The J segment lost 6 bases and the V segment lost 3 bases, leaving 10 bases of the junction unmatched. The CDR3 sequence is 16 residues long. Looked up from germline, CDR1 is KGHDR and CDR2 is SFDVKD. CDR3 DNA: TGTGCCACCAGTGATCATCTCGACAGGGTCCGCAATGAGCAGTTCTTC. Residues: CATSDHLDRVRNEQFF.

CDR3 sequence (DNA): TGTGCCAGTGGTGCGGGGGGCACAGATACGCAGTATTTT. As protein: CASGAGGTDTQYF. The chain joins TRBV19 to TRBJ2-3, with 7 bases matching TRBD2. This CDR3 is built from 13 residues. Losses at the gene ends were 8 bases for V and 1 base for J; bases not matched to a gene: 3. Germline loops: CDR1 LNHDA, CDR2 SQIVND (reference sequence).

The rearrangement uses TRBV5-1 and TRBJ2-3; D remains unclear. This CDR3 spans 15 amino acids. Trimming pared 0 bases from V and 4 bases from J, leaving 12 bases between. CDR1 is SGHRS, CDR2 YFSETQ, per germline. CDR3 loop: CASSLVPRVSDTQYF. CDR3 DNA: TGCGCCAGCAGCTTGGTACCCCGCGTGTCAGATACGCAGTATTTT.

V usage is TRBV18 and J usage is TRBJ2-7; TRBD2 aligns across 7 bases. V dropped 3 bases and J dropped 7; count of bases not matched to a gene: 6. Germline values: CDR1 KGHSH, CDR2 LQKENI. This CDR3 has 13 amino acids. The CDR3 here is CASSPRAGEEQYF. The DNA of the CDR3 is TGTGCCAGCTCACCTCGGGCGGGAGAAGAGCAGTACTTC. Drawing the rest from reference TRBV18 and TRBJ2-7, the complete variable domain is NAGVMQNPRHLVRRRGQEARLRCSPMKGHSHVYWYRQLPEEGLKFMVYLQKENIIDESGMPKERFSAEFPKEGPSILRIQQVVRGDSAAYFCASSPRAGEEQYFGPGTRLTVT.

The chain recombines TRBV7-9 with TRBJ2-7; 8 nucleotides align to TRBD2. The ends lost 5 bases at V and 3 bases at J; junction bases unmatched: 6. Per germline, CDR1 SEHNR and CDR2 FQNEAQ (reference sequence). This CDR3 contains 14 residues. CDR3 sequence reads: CASSGVAGGYEQYF. The CDR3 nucleotides read TGTGCCAGCAGCGGGGTGGCGGGGGGCTACGAGCAGTACTTC.